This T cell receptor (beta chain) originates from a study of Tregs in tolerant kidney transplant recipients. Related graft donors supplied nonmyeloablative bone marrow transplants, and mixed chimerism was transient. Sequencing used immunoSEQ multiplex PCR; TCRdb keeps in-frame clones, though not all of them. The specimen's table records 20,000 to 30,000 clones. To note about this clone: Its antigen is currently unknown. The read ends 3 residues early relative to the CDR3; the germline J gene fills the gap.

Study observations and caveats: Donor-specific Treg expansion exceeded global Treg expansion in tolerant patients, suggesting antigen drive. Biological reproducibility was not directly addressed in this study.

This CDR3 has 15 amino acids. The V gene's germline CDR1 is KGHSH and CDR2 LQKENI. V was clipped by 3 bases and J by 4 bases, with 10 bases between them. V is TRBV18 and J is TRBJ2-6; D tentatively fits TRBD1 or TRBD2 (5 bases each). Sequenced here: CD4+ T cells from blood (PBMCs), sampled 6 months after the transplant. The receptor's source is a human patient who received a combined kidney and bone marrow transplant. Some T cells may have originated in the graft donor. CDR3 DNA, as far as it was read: TGTGCCAGCTCACCGCAGGGAGCGGGGGCCAACGTC. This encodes CASSPQGAGANV. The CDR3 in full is CASSPQGAGANVLTF. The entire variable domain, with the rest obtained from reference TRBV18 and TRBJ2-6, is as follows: NAGVMQNPRHLVRRRGQEARLRCSPMKGHSHVYWYRQLPEEGLKFMVYLQKENIIDESGMPKERFSAEFPKEGPSILRIQQVVRGDSAAYFCASSPQGAGANVLTFGAGSRLTVL.